Given below is one T cell receptor beta chain in context. What it binds is unknown. The data were obtained in a study of CD8 T cells in Susac syndrome. Findings and limits, study-wide: The study acknowledged a relatively small number of individuals in its TCR sequencing and HLA analysis.

CD8+ and CD4+ T cells from blood underwent TCR beta sequencing, which was carried out in a high-throughput format. Negative isolation was applied to CD8+ and CD4+ T cells, and FACS enrichment was applied to TEMRA cells. The CDR3 runs to 14 residues. Trimming took off 4 bases at V and 0 bases at J, with 10 bases between the two ends. Germline V gene data show CDR1 as SQVTM and CDR2 as ANQGSEA. It was with random hexamers that about 0.45 to 1 ug RNA was reverse transcribed. TCRdb re-called the immunoSEQ multiplex PCR reads with MiXCR, one entry per CDR3 protein. The sample has 130,000 or so distinct CDR3 sequences; about 93% are singletons.

This rearrangement joins TRBV29-1 to TRBJ2-1; D gene ambiguous. The receptor was isolated from a human donor in good health. Sequenced material: CD4+ T cells from PBMCs. CDR3 residues: CSVVEQHSYNEQFF. CDR3 coding DNA: TGCAGCGTTGTTGAACAGCACTCCTACAATGAGCAGTTCTTC.